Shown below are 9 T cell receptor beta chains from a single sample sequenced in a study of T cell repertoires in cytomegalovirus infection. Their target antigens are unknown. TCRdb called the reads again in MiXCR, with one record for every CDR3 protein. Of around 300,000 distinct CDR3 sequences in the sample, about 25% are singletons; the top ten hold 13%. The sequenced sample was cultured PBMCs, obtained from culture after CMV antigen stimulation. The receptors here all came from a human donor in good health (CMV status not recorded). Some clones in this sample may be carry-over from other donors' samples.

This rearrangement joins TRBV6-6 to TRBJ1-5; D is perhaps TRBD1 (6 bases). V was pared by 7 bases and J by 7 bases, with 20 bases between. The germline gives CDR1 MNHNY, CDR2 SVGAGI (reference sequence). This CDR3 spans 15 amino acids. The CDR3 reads CASTQLQGSGQPQHF. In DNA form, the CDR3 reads TGTGCCAGCACCCAGCTCCAGGGGTCTGGACAGCCCCAGCATTTT.

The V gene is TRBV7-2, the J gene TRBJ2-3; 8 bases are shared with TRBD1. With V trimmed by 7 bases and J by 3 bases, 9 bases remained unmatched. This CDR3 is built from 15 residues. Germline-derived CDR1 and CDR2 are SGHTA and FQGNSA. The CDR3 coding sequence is TGTGCCAGCACCCAGGGACAGGCCCGGACAGATACGCAGTATTTT. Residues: CASTQGQARTDTQYF.

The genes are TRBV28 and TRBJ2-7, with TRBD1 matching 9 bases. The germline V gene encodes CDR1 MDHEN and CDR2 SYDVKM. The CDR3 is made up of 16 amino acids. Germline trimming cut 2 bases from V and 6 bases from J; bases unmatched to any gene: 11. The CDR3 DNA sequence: TGTGCCAGCAGTTTAAGTTCGGGACAGGGCTTAGGCGAGCAGTACGTC. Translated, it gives CASSLSSGQGLGEQYV.

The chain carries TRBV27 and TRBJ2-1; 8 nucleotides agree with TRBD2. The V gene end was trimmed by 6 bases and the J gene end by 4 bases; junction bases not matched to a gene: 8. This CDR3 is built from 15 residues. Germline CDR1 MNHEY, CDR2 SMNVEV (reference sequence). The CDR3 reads CASSPSGRLYNEQFF. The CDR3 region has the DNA TGTGCCAGCAGCCCCAGCGGGAGATTGTACAATGAGCAGTTCTTC.

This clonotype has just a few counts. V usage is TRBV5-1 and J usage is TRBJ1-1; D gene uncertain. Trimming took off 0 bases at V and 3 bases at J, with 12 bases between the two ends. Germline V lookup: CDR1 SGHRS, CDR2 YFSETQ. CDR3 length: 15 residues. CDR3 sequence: CASSLGSGRDTEAFF. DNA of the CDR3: TGCGCCAGCAGCTTGGGGTCCGGTCGGGACACTGAAGCTTTCTTT.

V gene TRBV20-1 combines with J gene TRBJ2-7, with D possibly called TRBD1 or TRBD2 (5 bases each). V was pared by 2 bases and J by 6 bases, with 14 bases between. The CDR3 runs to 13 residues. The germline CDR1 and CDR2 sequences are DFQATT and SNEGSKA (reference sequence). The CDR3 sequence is CSARSGQGREQYV. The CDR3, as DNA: TGCAGTGCTAGATCAGGTCAGGGACGCGAGCAGTACGTC.

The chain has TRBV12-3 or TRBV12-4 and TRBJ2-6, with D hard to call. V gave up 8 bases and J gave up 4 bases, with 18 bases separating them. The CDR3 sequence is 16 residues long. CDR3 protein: CASRIVKALGANVLTF. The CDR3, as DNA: TGTGCCAGCCGAATTGTTAAAGCTTTAGGGGCCAACGTCCTGACTTTC.

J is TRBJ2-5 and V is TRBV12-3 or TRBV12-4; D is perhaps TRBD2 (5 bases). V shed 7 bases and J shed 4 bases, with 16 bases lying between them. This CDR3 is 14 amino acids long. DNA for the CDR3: TGTGCCAGCACCCCCGCCAACGGGGTAGAGACCCAGTACTTC. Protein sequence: CASTPANGVETQYF.

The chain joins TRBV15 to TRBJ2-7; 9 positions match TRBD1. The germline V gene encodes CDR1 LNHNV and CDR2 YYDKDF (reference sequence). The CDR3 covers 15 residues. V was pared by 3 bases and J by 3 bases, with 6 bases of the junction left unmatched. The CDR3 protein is CATSSLRGQGYEQYF. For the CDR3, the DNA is TGTGCCACCAGCAGTTTAAGGGGACAGGGCTACGAGCAGTACTTC.